This TCR beta chain was documented in a study of low-dose radiotherapy and immunotherapy resistance in tumors (dated by TCRdb to 2021 to 2024). With respect to the entire study: Patients in Cohort 1 were given 0.5 Gy per fraction every 2 weeks, and the prescribed total PTV dose was 6.5 Gy. No randomization into treatment groups was done for the people taking part in the trial. Patients were given nivolumab as a 240 mg flat dose every two weeks and ipilimumab at 1 mg/kg every six weeks, with both drugs delivered intravenously. Eight patients were included in the translational analysis: three from the first dose cohort and the first five from the second dose cohort. Starting on cycle 1 day 1, patients took 300 mg of aspirin by mouth once daily for four cycles. For Cohort 2, the dose was 1 Gy per fraction given every two weeks, adding up to 13 Gy in total across 26 weeks. Cyclophosphamide 200 mg/m2 was administered intravenously every two weeks, one day before each radiation and immunotherapy administration.

Superscript III and a set of TRAV- and TRBV-specific primers were used to synthesize first-strand cDNA, so that both TCRalpha and TCRbeta chains were covered. An approximately 20-cycle PCR with Phusion amplified the TCRs, pairing a constant-region primer with the adapter that was attached to the V primers. Isolated mRNA was amplified with the MessageAmp II aRNA Amplification Kit, using a roughly 17-hour in vitro transcription at 37°C. The Dynabeads mRNA DIRECT Purification Kit was used to isolate mRNA for TCR sequencing. A second roughly 25-cycle Phusion PCR added indexed Illumina adapters, and products were purified with AMPure XP beads. Turning to the authors' computational methods: Using custom Perl scripts, TCR sequences encoding the same protein were pooled, out-of-frame sequences were removed, and the abundance of each clonotype was computed. Any TCR sequence backed by just one read was left out of the analysis. Repertoire metrics included Shannon entropy, Gini index, clonality, richness, and frequency of TCRs shared between repertoires. TCRdb reran the public reads through fastp at Q25 and MiXCR, keeping productive beta chains. Rows are unified per CDR3 protein, each entry keeping the most common DNA and genes. TCRdb, not the original authors, processed these V and J calls. The sample includes about 12,000 distinct CDR3 sequences, with about four fifths observed a single time. The top ten constitute 3.4% of the sample.

CDR1 and CDR2 are read off the germline V gene (reference sequence) as SGHKS and YYEKEE. The CDR3 length is 15 residues, termini included. Only CDR3 DNA remains: 45 bases, in frame from the first base. Clipping removes 4 bases from V and 7 bases from J, with 8 as the unmatched junction base count. As to this clonotype: Its recognized antigen is unknown. The conserved closing phenylalanine or tryptophan is absent in this CDR3, likely reflecting a read error.

Donors were enrolled in RACIN, a single-arm phase I dose-escalation trial in which nivolumab, ipilimumab, aspirin, low-dose cyclophosphamide and low-dose radiotherapy were combined. Patients were eligible if they had advanced solid tumors that were TIL-negative. This sequence originates from a human donor with advanced metastatic prostate, ovarian, gallbladder or colorectal cancer (not recorded which). This table probably holds off-target reads from a library built for another chain. In this chain, TRBV5-5 is recombined with TRBJ1-6; 7 junctional bases match TRBD1. At the DNA level, the sequence is TGTGCCAGCAGCATGAGGGGGCCGGAAAATTCACCCCTCCACATT. This yields the protein CASSMRGPENSPLHI.